The rows below give T cell receptor beta chains drawn from one sample of a study of blood T cell repertoires in COVID-19. Clones were sequenced by immunoSEQ multiplex PCR, and TCRdb holds only the in-frame ones, with some missing. The profile shows around 130,000 clones, 70% to 90% of them singletons. Source material: PBMCs or T cells enriched from blood (not recorded which). The origin of the receptors is a woman between 45 and 60 years old who had recovered from COVID-19. Each CDR3 is given without its conserved first and last residue. Expanded clones are given a class, and other clones once, few, many or no size at all.

cdr3_length	v_call	clone_size	cdr3_aa
14	TRBV4-1	.	ASSRLELADNYEQY
13	TRBV10-2	.	ASSGWEQGNTEAF
11	TRBV2	.	ASGRDRVYEQY
12	TRBV29-1	.	SGNRAEGNTEAF
13	TRBV18	.	ASSQGRAQDTEAF
15	TRBV4-3	.	ASSQGPTSAFSYEQY
12	TRBV27	.	ASSTSGTTGGYT
10	TRBV7-2	.	ASSLAANPQH
14	TRBV2	.	ASSESASGPQGTQY
11	TRBV10-3	.	AITAGLLYEQY
12	TRBV5-6	.	ASSLGGEAYEQY
13	TRBV6-6	.	ASSYLASATGELF
13	TRBV19	.	ASSIDSGKYTEAF
11	TRBV6-1	.	ASSEVGLSPLH
13	TRBV6-5	.	ASRPEGAGTDTQY
11	TRBV27	.	ASSLTSDNVAF
14	TRBV6-6	.	ASSYEAGGFGGELF
10	TRBV10-3	.	AISESTWEQY
12	TRBV5-5	.	ASSTAGIQDTQY
11	TRBV7-3	.	ASGRESNTEAF
14	TRBV3-1/TRBV3-2	.	ASSQGSGTGDSPLH
13	TRBV3-1/TRBV3-2	.	ASSQRQGGTGELF
11	TRBV3-1/TRBV3-2	.	ASSRGLIAEAF
13	TRBV12-2	.	ASRPTVSIDYGYT
11	TRBV7-9	once	ASTPDRTYEQY
13	TRBV18	.	ASSPLAAGANVLT
12	TRBV4-1	once	ASSQGGGYQPQH
11	TRBV7-8	.	ASSSDRLNEQF
12	TRBV18	.	ASSPPTTSYEQY
12	TRBV19	.	ASTTGLGVDTQY
15	TRBV3-1/TRBV3-2	.	ASSQPRTSGGYNEQF
12	TRBV6-5	.	ASMAQGLYTEAF
13	TRBV5-8	.	ASSLFLRQGSIQY
15	TRBV7-2	.	ASSPGPGRTGDQPQH
14	TRBV12-2	.	ASRIALVRGVNEQY
11	TRBV29-1	few	SVEAGTAYEQY
10	TRBV5-4	.	ASSAGTYEQY
13	TRBV9	.	ASSRTGSGANVLT
15	TRBV7-6	.	ASSLTGQGARSYEQY
12	TRBV4-3	.	ASSQGDRGYEQY
12	TRBV5-1	.	ASSLSSVKDTQY
13	TRBV29-1	.	SVELAGVNTGELF
13	TRBV11-3	.	ASSARDRGTGELF
15	TRBV7-2	.	ASSLVGGTTSGNTIY